This T cell receptor (beta chain) stems from a study of blood T cell repertoires in COVID-19. Turning to the study itself: There were acute and convalescent COVID-19 samples, and they came from the United States, Italy and Spain. Sources were T cells, B-cell-depleted T cells, or PBMCs; the material itself was cDNA or gDNA.

Germline V gene sequence: CDR1 SGHAT, CDR2 FQNNGV. The CDR3 is made up of 13 amino acids. Trimming pared 7 bases from V and 4 bases from J, leaving 13 bases between. The method was immunoSEQ multiplex PCR; TCRdb's version includes in-frame clones alone and lacks a portion of them. Of about 500,000 clones in the sample, roughly 87% were seen once. Sequencing was performed on peripheral blood. The chain has TRBV11-2 and TRBJ2-5, with D possibly matching TRBD1 (7 bases). This receptor was identified in a man aged 18-30 years with COVID-19, enrolled during active disease. The CDR3 here is CASMRGRGETQYF. The CDR3 DNA sequence: TGTGCCAGCATGAGGGGGCGGGGAGAGACCCAGTACTTC.